The clone carrying this T cell receptor (beta chain) was detected only once. The sample belongs to a study of blood T cells in healthy people across ages. PCR was performed a second time for about 6 to 12 cycles using a sample-barcoded 5' primer and a J-beta primer mix. TCRdb reprocessed the 5' RACE reads with MiXCR, giving one entry per CDR3 protein. In the table there are approximately 600,000 distinct CDR3 sequences, 58% of which are singletons. Germline V gene lookup returns CDR1 LNHNV and CDR2 YYDKDF (reference sequence). V was pared by 3 bases and J by 7 bases, with 13 bases between. This CDR3 contains 14 residues.

What was sequenced was blood. The TCR comes from a man aged 60 to 69 in good health. V is TRBV15 and J is TRBJ2-4, with unresolved D. The CDR3 DNA reads TGTGCCACCAGCAGTTCTGGGGTTTGGAACATTCAGTACTTC. Translation gives CATSSSGVWNIQYF.